These 20 T cell receptor beta chains share one sample of origin, sequenced in a study of regulatory and conventional T cells in RAG deficiency. Blood CD4+ CD25-low CD127-high conventional T cells supplied the genomic DNA template. Produced via immunoSEQ multiplex PCR; TCRdb's table is partial and in-frame only. The sample comprises some 31,000 clones, roughly 96% of which are singletons, and roughly 0.16% rests with the top ten. The same sample was also used in a study of regulatory T cells. That study reports: The PCR used 52 TRBV and 13 TRBJ primers.

The specimen was CD25- CD4+ T cells sorted from blood. The source of these receptors is a human donor in good health.

The gene calls are TRBV18 and TRBJ2-2, with TRBD1 as a possible D gene (6 bases). V lost 1 base, J lost 4 bases, and 13 bases lay in between. The CDR3 length is 16 residues. Per germline, CDR1 KGHSH and CDR2 LQKENI. The CDR3 nucleotides read TGTGCCAGCTCACCACGGCGTCAGGGGCTCACCGGGGAGCTGTTTTTT. Its protein product is CASSPRRQGLTGELFF.

V is TRBV10-3 and J is TRBJ2-7; 7 bases are a match to TRBD1. The CDR3 length is 12 residues. V lost 4 bases and J lost 5; bases outside the gene matches: 2. Germline CDR1 and CDR2: ENHRY and SYGVKD. In DNA, the CDR3 is TGTGCCATCAGTGGGACAGGCCACGAGCAGTACTTC. Translating gives CAISGTGHEQYF.

J is TRBJ2-5 and V is TRBV5-1; 7 bases are shared with TRBD1. Germline V CDR1 and CDR2: SGHRS, YFSETQ. Germline trimming cut 3 bases from V and 2 bases from J; bases unmatched to any gene: 4. The CDR3 loop spans 14 amino acids. The CDR3 spells CASSSGQVQETQYF. The CDR3 DNA follows: TGCGCCAGCAGCTCCGGACAGGTTCAAGAGACCCAGTACTTC.

The J gene is TRBJ1-5, the V gene TRBV7-2; D gene ambiguous. V lost 1 base and J 7 bases, leaving 11 bases between the germline ends. Germline V gene data show CDR1 as SGHTA and CDR2 as FQGNSA. The CDR3 consists of 14 residues. The CDR3 DNA reads TGTGCCAGCAGCTTAGGGAGGGTAGAGCAGCCCCAGCATTTT. This translates into CASSLGRVEQPQHF.

The chain carries TRBV28 and TRBJ1-2; tentative D call: TRBD1 (5 bases). Trimming removed 3 bases from V and 8 bases from J, with 19 bases in between. The germline V gene encodes CDR1 MDHEN and CDR2 SYDVKM. CDR3 size: 15 residues. In DNA form, the CDR3 reads TGTGCCAGCAGTTTTGGGGGGACTAATTTGGGAGGCTACACCTTC. Protein product: CASSFGGTNLGGYTF.

CDR3 nucleotide sequence: TGTGCCAGCAGTGACGGGGAGGACACTGAAGCTTTCTTT. This encodes CASSDGEDTEAFF. The V and J genes are TRBV2 and TRBJ1-1; no clear D gene. Germline V gene sequence: CDR1 SNHLY, CDR2 FYNNEI. V shed 3 bases and J shed 3 bases, with 8 bases lying between them. This CDR3 contains 13 residues.

V usage is TRBV29-1 and J usage is TRBJ1-1; 7 bases are a match to TRBD1. V was pared by 8 bases and J by 8 bases, with 20 bases of the junction left unmatched. The CDR3 totals 15 residues. Germline V gene data show CDR1 as SQVTM and CDR2 as ANQGSEA. CDR3 in DNA: TGCAGCCCCTCTTGCCCGGGACAGATAGTTAACGAAGCTTTCTTT. Its translation is CSPSCPGQIVNEAFF.

A word on this clone: Lacking the conserved final phenylalanine or tryptophan, this CDR3 likely reflects a read error. This chain uses TRBV7-2 with TRBJ1-2; 10 bases fit TRBD1. The J segment lost 8 bases and the V segment lost 5 bases, leaving 17 bases of the junction unmatched. The CDR3 spans 17 residues. Germline CDR1 SGHTA, CDR2 FQGNSA. The CDR3 coding sequence is TGTGCCAGCAGCCCGGGACAGGGGACGGGGAAACTATGGGGCTACACCCTC. This gives the protein CASSPGQGTGKLWGYTL.

The chain joins TRBV7-9 to TRBJ1-1, with a weak D call TRBD1 (5 bases). The V end was cut by 2 bases, the J end by 7 bases, with 11 bases between. Germline lookup yields CDR1 SEHNR and CDR2 FQNEAQ (reference sequence). The length of the CDR3 is 13 residues. CDR3 in amino acids: CASSLFGGDEAFF. The CDR3 region has the DNA TGTGCCAGCAGCTTATTTGGGGGGGATGAAGCTTTCTTT.

This chain connects TRBV4-1 to TRBJ2-3, with TRBD2 identical over 15 bases. The V and J ends lost 3 bases and 3 bases, in that order; junction bases with no gene match: 1. CDR1 is MGHRA, CDR2 YSYEKL, per germline. The CDR3 has 16 amino acids. The CDR3 DNA sequence: TGCGCCAGCAGCCAGGGGACTAGCGGGGGGACAGATACGCAGTATTTT. Translation: CASSQGTSGGTDTQYF.

The CDR3 DNA is TGTGCCAGCAGCTTAGCGATTGCGGGGTACAATGAGCAGTTCTTC. It codes for CASSLAIAGYNEQFF. This chain uses TRBV7-2 with TRBJ2-1; a weak D match, TRBD2 (6 bases). This CDR3 contains 15 residues. V lost 0 bases, J lost 4 bases, and 10 bases lay in between. The germline CDR1 and CDR2 sequences are SGHTA and FQGNSA.

The chain is built from TRBV5-6 and TRBJ1-2; 8 bases align to TRBD1. This CDR3 is built from 18 residues. V dropped 3 bases and J dropped 12; count of bases not matched to a gene: 25. The germline V gene has CDR1 SGHDT and CDR2 YYEEEE. The CDR3 coding sequence is TGTGCCAGCAGCTCCAACCGGGACAGGAGTATGGCTACACGGGGCCACACCTTC. Protein sequence: CASSSNRDRSMATRGHTF.

The J gene is TRBJ1-2, the V gene TRBV5-6; 10 bases map to TRBD1. CDR1 and CDR2 (germline): SGHDT, YYEEEE. Germline trimming cut 4 bases from V and 4 bases from J; bases unmatched to any gene: 16. This CDR3 spans 18 amino acids. CDR3 region: CASSRPTGGGLPSYGYTF. DNA for the CDR3: TGTGCCAGCAGCCGACCGACAGGGGGCGGACTCCCATCCTATGGCTACACCTTC. Variable domain in full (rest from reference TRBV5-6 and TRBJ1-2): DAGVTQSPTHLIKTRGQQVTLRCSPKSGHDTVSWYQQALGQGPQFIFQYYEEEERQRGNFPDRFSGHQFPNYSSELNVNALLLGDSALYLCASSRPTGGGLPSYGYTFGSGTRLTVV.

This sequence joins TRBV27 and TRBJ2-7, with 7 nucleotides matching TRBD1. The CDR3 contains 14 residues. CDR1 and CDR2 (germline): MNHEY, SMNVEV (reference sequence). The trim removed 5 bases at V and 2 bases at J, leaving 6 bases unmatched. DNA for the CDR3: TGTGCCAGCAGTCCCTACACAGGGGCCTACGAGCAGTACTTC. Its protein is CASSPYTGAYEQYF.

CDR3: CASSANRGTGGRFDTGELFF. Written as DNA, the CDR3 is TGTGCCAGCAGCGCAAACCGCGGGACAGGGGGGAGGTTTGACACCGGGGAGCTGTTTTTT. The J gene is TRBJ2-2, the V gene TRBV28; TRBD1 matches at 11 bases. CDR1 is MDHEN, CDR2 SYDVKM, per germline. J gave up 3 bases and V 6 bases, and 18 bases lay outside the gene matches. This CDR3 is 20 amino acids long.

A remark on this clone: Other DNA sequences in the sample encode the same CDR3. The chain employs TRBV4-1 and TRBJ1-6, with D unresolved. CDR1 and CDR2 from the germline V gene are MGHRA and YSYEKL. This CDR3 is built from 18 residues. The ends were cut back, 0 bases at V and 7 bases at J, with 19 bases in the middle. The CDR3 DNA is TGCGCCAGCAGCCAAGAGAACGGGGTGTCGGCGTCGAATTCACCCCTCCACTTT. It yields the protein CASSQENGVSASNSPLHF.

This chain links TRBV25-1 with TRBJ1-6; TRBD1 agrees at 8 bases. Germline-derived CDR1 and CDR2 are MGHDK and SYGVNS. The CDR3 length is 13 residues. Trimming at V came to 8 bases and at J to 6 bases, leaving 3 bases not matched to a gene. The DNA of the CDR3 is TGTGCCAGCCAGGGGGCCGGTAATTCACCCCTCCACTTT. It translates to CASQGAGNSPLHF. Supplemented by reference TRBV25-1 and TRBJ1-6, the full variable domain reads EADIYQTPRYLVIGTGKKITLECSQTMGHDKMYWYQQDPGMELHLIHYSYGVNSTEKGDLSSESTVSRIRTEHFPLTLESARPSHTSQYLCASQGAGNSPLHFGNGTRLTVT.

On this clone: A read error may produce the germline difference seen at one junction end. Other DNA sequences of this sample code for an identical CDR3. This rearrangement joins TRBV11-3 to TRBJ1-6; D is perhaps TRBD1 (6 bases). Germline V gene sequence: CDR1 SGHNT, CDR2 YENEEA. There are 16 residues in the CDR3. CDR3 sequence reads: CASSPVQGPYNSPLHF. Here the CDR3 DNA reads TGTGCCAGCAGCCCCGTACAGGGCCCCTATAATTCCCCCCTCCACTTT. Together with reference TRBV11-3 and TRBJ1-6, the CDR3 gives the full variable domain: EAGVVQSPRYKIIEKKQPVAFWCNPISGHNTLYWYLQNLGQGPELLIRYENEEAVDDSQLPKDRFSAERLKGVDSTLKIQPAELGDSAVYLCASSPVQGPYNSPLHFGNGTRLTVT.

This chain uses TRBV27 with TRBJ2-7; 9 nucleotides agree with TRBD1. V lost 5 bases, J lost 3 bases, and 5 bases stayed unmatched. The CDR3 runs to 14 residues. From germline, CDR1 is MNHEY and CDR2 SMNVEV (reference sequence). The CDR3 bases are TGTGCCAGCAGTCAAGGGGACAGGGACTACGAGCAGTACTTC. Translating it yields CASSQGDRDYEQYF.

This clone is a singleton in its sample. Here the CDR3 reads CASLDSSSSGNTIYF. The CDR3, as DNA: TGCGCCAGTCTGGACAGCTCGAGCTCTGGAAACACCATATATTTT. The J gene is TRBJ1-3, the V gene TRBV5-1; possibly TRBD1 for D (6 bases). V dropped 8 bases and J dropped 0 bases, with 15 bases sitting between them. The CDR3 consists of 15 residues. Germline V gives CDR1 SGHRS, CDR2 YFSETQ.